The source of this T cell receptor (beta chain) is a study of shared clonotypes between healthy human individuals (TCRdb year 2020). Study-level background: The cohort included a few men and a couple of women between 18 and 49 years of age. The study deeply sequenced blood TCR repertoires of about 5 healthy adults to estimate repertoire size and the extent of clonotype sharing between individuals. Libraries were prepared and TCR repertoires were sequenced by different laboratories using diverse techniques, in order to increase sequencing depth and limit assay-specific biases. For each donor, three plates each were used for CD4 naive and CD4 memory, two plates were used for CD8 naive, and one plate was used for CD8 memory. Per donor, leukapheresis produced somewhere between about 0.85 and 8.9 billion PBMCs.

Reading from cysteine to phenylalanine, the CDR3 counts 13 amino acids. The sequence is cut down to CDR3 DNA, 39 bases in frame from base 1. At the junction V is shortened by 7 bases and J by 1 base, with 11 bases in between. For CDR1 and CDR2, the germline V gene lists SGHVS and FNYEAQ. Beyond this particular receptor, the publication reports: Estimated clonotype richness was generally larger for naive than for memory subsets. Sampling was limited to blood, and TCR repertoires in tissue likely differ from TCR repertoires in blood. Higher generation probabilities were observed for clonotypes shared by all four sorted-subset donors than for non-shared clonotypes. Because the study included a small number of donors, the genetic and exposure-history diversity represented was limited. Based on pairwise subsampling, the degree of clonotype sharing among donors was expected to be affected by sequencing depth. Sharing across a handful of donors was observed for approximately 5% of naive CD4, over 3% of naive CD8, 2% to 2.5% of memory CD4, and roughly 0.4% of memory CD8 clonotypes. Even with the large sequencing depth, rarefaction of the sorted-subset datasets indicated that sequencing was incomplete.

Using the deep immunoSEQ assay, TCR CDR3 regions were amplified from genomic DNA by multiplex PCR. Extracted genomic DNA from each cell subset was spread evenly across all wells of several immunoSEQ 96-well plates, with each plate serving as a replicate. For sorted subsets, each replicate PCR was loaded with 200 to 250 ng genomic DNA, equivalent to 30,000 or so T cell genomes. Purified libraries were measured with a Qubit 3.0 fluorometer, size-checked on a Bioanalyzer 2100, and measured again with the KAPA Library Quantification kit. Every immunoSEQ 96-well plate was sequenced on a separate single-read 150-cycle Illumina NextSeq 550 flow cell. The study's own analysis went as follows. Because only junctional sequences without quality scores were contained in the immunoSEQ output, filtering matching that applied to full-length reads could not be performed. To assign V/J genes and CDR3, sequences were annotated using PyIR, a Python wrapper for IgBLAST v1.9, with IMGT germline references. Any read was removed if the V/J assignment was weak (E-value above 1e-6), the CDR3 was missing, or the read contained stop codons, out-of-frame junctions, or ambiguous translated residues. V3J clonotypes were defined as sequences sharing the same inferred V gene, J gene, and CDR3 amino acid sequence. Percentage overlap between repertoires was calculated by dividing the number of shared unique clonotypes by the size of the smaller repertoire. RTK rarefaction, the Chao1 estimator, and Recon v2.1 estimates of unobserved clonotypes were used to assess repertoire richness. OLGA was used to compute generation probabilities for all TCRbeta clonotypes that the gDNA method yielded from a few donors. TCRdb's version of the immuneACCESS table is confined to in-frame rearrangements and falls short of the full clone set. An unresolved V gene accounts for under half of the shortfall where checked; the remainder is of unknown origin. The V and J calls and clone size come from that table; D and trimming were worked out from the DNA. The sample data list a few hundred thousand clones, and 95% of these were observed just once. Of the sample, over 0.09% is held by the ten largest clones.

Of note for this clone: Its antigen is still unknown. Base qualities are not at hand, and no much larger clone is one base apart.

CD8 naive samples were CD45RO-negative cells positively selected for CCR7, giving a CD45RA+CCR7+ population that excluded TemRA cells. The donors were healthy, HIV-negative adults who had no recently reported acute infections or vaccinations. Every donor was a Caucasian adult residing in Nashville, Tennessee, USA. Blood was collected by leukapheresis, and PBMCs were isolated by Ficoll-Histopaque density gradient centrifugation and then cryopreserved in liquid nitrogen vapor phase. Purity and quantity of every magnetically sorted T cell population were checked by analytical flow cytometry. Genomic DNA was isolated from each sorted fraction and quantified by UV absorbance on a Nanodrop 2000c.

The V gene is TRBV7-6 and the J gene is TRBJ2-7, with TRBD1 tentatively as D gene (6 bases match). The clonotype was recovered from a woman aged 30 to 39 in good health. Sequencing used naive CD8+ T cells sorted from blood. The intended sense of this specimen's cell subset or site label: CD45RA+CCR7+. The DNA reads TGTGCCAGCACGCCCGACAGGTCCTACGAGCAGTACTTC. The encoded protein is CASTPDRSYEQYF. Outside the CDR3, residues come from the reference TRBV7-6 and TRBJ2-7 proteins, so the full variable domain is: GAGVSQSPRYKVTKRGQDVALRCDPISGHVSLYWYRQALGQGPEFLTYFNYEAQQDKSGLPNDRFSAERPEGSISTLTIQRTEQRDSAMYRCASTPDRSYEQYFGPGTRLTVT.